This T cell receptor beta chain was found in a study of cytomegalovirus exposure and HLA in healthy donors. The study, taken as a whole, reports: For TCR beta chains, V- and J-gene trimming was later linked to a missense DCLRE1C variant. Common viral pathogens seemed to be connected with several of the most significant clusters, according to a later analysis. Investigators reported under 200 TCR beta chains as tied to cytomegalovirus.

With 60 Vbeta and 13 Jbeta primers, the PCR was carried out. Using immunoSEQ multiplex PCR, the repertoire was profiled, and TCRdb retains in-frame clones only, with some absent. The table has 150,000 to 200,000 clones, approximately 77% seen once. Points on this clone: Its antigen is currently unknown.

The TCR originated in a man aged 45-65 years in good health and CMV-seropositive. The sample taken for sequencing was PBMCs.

The CDR3 protein is CASSYTDRGRSEAFF. The CDR3 DNA reads as TGTGCCAGCAGTTACACGGACAGGGGAAGGTCTGAAGCTTTCTTT. This chain joins TRBV6-6 and TRBJ1-1; 9 bases match TRBD1. This CDR3 has 15 amino acids. The junction had 7 bases not matched to a gene; V was cut back by 2 bases and J by 6 bases. Germline V CDR1 and CDR2: MNHNY, SVGAGI (reference sequence).